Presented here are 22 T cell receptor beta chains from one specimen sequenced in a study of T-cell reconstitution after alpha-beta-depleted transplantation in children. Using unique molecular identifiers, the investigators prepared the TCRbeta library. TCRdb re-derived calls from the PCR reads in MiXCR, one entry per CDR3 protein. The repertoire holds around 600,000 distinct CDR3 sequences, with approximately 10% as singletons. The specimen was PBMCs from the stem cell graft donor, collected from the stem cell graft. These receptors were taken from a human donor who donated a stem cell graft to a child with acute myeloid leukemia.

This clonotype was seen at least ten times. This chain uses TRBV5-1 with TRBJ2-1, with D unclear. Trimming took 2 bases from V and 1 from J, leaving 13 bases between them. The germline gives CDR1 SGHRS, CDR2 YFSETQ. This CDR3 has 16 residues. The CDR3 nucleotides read TGCGCCAGCAGCTTAGGGTCCCGAACATCCTACAATGAGCAGTTCTTC. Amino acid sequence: CASSLGSRTSYNEQFF.

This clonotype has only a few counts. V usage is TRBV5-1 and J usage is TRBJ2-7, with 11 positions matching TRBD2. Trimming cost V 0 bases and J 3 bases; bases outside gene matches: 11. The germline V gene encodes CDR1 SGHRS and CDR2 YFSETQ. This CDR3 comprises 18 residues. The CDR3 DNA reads TGCGCCAGCAGCTTGGCCCTGCTGACTAGCGGGATTGGCTACGAGCAGTACTTC. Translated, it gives CASSLALLTSGIGYEQYF.

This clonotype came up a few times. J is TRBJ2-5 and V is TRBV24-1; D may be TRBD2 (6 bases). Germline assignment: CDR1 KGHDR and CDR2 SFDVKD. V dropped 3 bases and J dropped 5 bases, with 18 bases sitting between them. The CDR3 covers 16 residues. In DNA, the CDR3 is TGTGCCACCAGTGATACCTCCGGGAGAGAGAAGGAGACCCAGTACTTC. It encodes CATSDTSGREKETQYF.

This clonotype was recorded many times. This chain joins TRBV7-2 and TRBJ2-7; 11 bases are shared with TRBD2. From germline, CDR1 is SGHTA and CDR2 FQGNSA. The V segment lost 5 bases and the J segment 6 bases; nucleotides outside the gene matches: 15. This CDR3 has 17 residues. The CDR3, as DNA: TGTGCCAGCAGCGGATTAGCGGGAGGGCCGATGAGCGGCGAGCAGTACTTC. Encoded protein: CASSGLAGGPMSGEQYF.

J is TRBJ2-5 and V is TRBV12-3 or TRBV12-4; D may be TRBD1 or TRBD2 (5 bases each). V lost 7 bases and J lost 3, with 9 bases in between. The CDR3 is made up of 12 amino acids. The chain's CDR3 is CASTRDEETQYF. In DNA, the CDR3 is TGTGCCAGCACCCGGGACGAAGAGACCCAGTACTTC.

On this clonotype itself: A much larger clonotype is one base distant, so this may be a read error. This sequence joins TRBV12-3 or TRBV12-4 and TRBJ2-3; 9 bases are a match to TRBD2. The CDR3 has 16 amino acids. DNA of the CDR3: TGTGGCAGCAGTTCTGGGGGACGACTAGCGGCAGATACGCAGTATTTT. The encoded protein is CGSSSGGRLAADTQYF.

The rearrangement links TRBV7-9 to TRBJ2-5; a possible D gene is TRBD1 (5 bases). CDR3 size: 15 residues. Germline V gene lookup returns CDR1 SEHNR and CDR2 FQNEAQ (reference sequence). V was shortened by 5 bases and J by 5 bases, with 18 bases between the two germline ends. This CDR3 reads CASSTDSGSGETQYF. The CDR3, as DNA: TGTGCCAGCAGCACTGACAGTGGTTCAGGGGAGACCCAGTACTTC.

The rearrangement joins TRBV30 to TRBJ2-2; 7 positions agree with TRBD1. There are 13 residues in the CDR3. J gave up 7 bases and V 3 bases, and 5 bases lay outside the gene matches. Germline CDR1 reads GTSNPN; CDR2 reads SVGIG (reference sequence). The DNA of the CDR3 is TGTGCCTGGAGGACACAGGGGCTCGGGGAGCTGTTTTTT. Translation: CAWRTQGLGELFF. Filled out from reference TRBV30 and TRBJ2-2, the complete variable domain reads SQTIHQWPATLVQPVGSPLSLECTVEGTSNPNLYWYRQAAGRGLQLLFYSVGIGQISSEVPQNLSASRPQDRQFILSSKKLLLSDSGFYLCAWRTQGLGELFFGEGSRLTVL.

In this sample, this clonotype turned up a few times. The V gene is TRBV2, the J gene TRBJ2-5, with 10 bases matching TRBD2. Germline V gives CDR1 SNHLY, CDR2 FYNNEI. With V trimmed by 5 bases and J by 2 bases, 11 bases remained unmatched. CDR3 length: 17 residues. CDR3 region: CASSHESRTSGQETQYF. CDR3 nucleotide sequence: TGTGCCAGCAGTCACGAATCGCGGACTAGCGGTCAAGAGACCCAGTACTTC.

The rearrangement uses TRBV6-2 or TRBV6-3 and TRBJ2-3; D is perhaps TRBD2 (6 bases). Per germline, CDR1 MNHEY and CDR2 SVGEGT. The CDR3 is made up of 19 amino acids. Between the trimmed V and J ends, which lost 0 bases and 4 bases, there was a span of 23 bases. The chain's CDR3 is CASSYSLFGGADVSDTQYF. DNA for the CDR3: TGTGCCAGCAGTTACTCCCTGTTCGGGGGAGCAGACGTATCAGATACGCAGTATTTT.

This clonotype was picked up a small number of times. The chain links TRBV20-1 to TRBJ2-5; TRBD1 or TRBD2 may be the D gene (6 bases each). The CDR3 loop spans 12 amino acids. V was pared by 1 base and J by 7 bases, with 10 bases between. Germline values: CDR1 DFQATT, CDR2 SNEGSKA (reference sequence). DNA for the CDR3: TGCAGTGCTAGAGTGGAGGGGGGGACCCAGTACTTC. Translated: CSARVEGGTQYF.

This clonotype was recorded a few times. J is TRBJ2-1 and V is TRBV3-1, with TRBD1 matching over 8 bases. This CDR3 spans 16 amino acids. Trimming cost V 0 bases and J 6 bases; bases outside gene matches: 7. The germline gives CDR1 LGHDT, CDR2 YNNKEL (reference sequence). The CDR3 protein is CASSQEGRGLRNEQFF. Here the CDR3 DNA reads TGTGCCAGCAGCCAAGAGGGCAGGGGGCTTCGCAATGAGCAGTTCTTC.

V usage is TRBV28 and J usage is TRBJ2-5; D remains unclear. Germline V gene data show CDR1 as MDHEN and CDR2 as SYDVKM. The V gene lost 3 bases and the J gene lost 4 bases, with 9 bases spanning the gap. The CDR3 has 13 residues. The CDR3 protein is CASSFGLRETQYF. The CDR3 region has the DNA TGTGCCAGCAGTTTCGGCCTTCGAGAGACCCAGTACTTC.

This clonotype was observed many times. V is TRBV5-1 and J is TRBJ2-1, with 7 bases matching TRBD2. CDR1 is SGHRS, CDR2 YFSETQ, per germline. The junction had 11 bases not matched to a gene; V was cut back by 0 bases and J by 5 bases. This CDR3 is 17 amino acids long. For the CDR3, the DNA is TGCGCCAGCAGCTTGGGACTTGGGGGAGGGCCGGACAATGAGCAGTTCTTC. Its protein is CASSLGLGGGPDNEQFF. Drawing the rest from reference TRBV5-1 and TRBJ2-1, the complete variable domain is KAGVTQTPRYLIKTRGQQVTLSCSPISGHRSVSWYQQTPGQGLQFLFEYFSETQRNKGNFPGRFSGRQFSNSRSEMNVSTLELGDSALYLCASSLGLGGGPDNEQFFGPGTRLTVL.

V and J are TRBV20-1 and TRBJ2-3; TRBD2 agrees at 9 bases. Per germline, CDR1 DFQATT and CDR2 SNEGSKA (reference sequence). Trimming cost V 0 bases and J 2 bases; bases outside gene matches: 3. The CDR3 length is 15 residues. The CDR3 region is CSAREWTSDTDTQYF. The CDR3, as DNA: TGCAGTGCTAGAGAATGGACTAGCGACACAGATACGCAGTATTTT.

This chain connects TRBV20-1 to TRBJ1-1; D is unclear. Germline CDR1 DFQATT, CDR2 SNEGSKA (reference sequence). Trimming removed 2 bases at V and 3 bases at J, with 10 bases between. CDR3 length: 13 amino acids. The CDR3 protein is CSARQDSDTEAFF. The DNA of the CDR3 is TGCAGTGCTAGACAGGATTCGGACACTGAAGCTTTCTTT.

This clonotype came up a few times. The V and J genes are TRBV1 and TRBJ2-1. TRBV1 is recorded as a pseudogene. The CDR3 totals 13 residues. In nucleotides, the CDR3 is TGCACCACCTCGAACCTCAGACGTAATGAGCAGTTCTTC. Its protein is CTTSNLRRNEQFF.

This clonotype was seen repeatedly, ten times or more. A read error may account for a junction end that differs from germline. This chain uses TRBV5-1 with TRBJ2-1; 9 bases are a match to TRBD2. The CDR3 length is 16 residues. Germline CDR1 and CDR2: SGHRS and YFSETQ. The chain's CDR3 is CASSLAGVSSYNEQFF. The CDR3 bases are TGTGCCAGCAGCTTAGCGGGAGTGTCCTCCTACAATGAGCAGTTCTTC.

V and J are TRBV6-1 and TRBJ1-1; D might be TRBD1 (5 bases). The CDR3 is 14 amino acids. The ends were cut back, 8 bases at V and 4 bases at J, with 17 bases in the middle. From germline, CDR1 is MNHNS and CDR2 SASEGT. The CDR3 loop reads CASSAGTSFTEAFF. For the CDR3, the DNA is TGTGCCAGCTCTGCCGGGACCTCCTTCACTGAAGCTTTCTTT.

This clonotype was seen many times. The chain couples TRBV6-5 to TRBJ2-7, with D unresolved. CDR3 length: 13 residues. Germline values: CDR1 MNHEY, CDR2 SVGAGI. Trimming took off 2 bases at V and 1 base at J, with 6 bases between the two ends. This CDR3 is CASSYPQSYEQYF. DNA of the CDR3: TGTGCCAGCAGTTACCCCCAGTCCTACGAGCAGTACTTC.

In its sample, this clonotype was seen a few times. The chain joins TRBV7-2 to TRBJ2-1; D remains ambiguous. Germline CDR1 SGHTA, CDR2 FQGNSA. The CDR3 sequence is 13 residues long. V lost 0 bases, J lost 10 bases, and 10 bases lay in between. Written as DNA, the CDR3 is TGTGCCAGCAGCTTAGCGCGGTCTGTGGAGCAGTTCTTC. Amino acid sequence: CASSLARSVEQFF.

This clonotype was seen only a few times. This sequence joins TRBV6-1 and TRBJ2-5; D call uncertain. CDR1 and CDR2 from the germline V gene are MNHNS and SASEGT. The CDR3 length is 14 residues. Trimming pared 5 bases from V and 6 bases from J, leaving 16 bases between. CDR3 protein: CASSPSLGLKTQYF. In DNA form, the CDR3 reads TGTGCCAGCAGTCCCTCCCTAGGTTTGAAGACCCAGTACTTC.